Shown below are 31 T cell receptor beta chains from a single sample sequenced in a study of graft-versus-host responses after intestinal transplantation. Responders (approximately 200,000, CFSE-labeled) were co-plated with approximately 200,000 irradiated, violet-dye-labeled stimulators. Sequenced by immunoSEQ multiplex PCR; TCRdb stores in-frame clones only, minus some. There are about 7,000 clones in the sample; roughly a third occur only once, and around 6% lies in the top ten. This material consisted of alloreactive CD8+ T cells from a mixed lymphocyte reaction culture, taken before transplantation. Sample subset: CFSE-low proliferating T cells sorted from roughly six-day pre-transplant mixed lymphocyte reaction (GvH or HvG direction). The receptors originated from a human patient who was an organ donor for intestinal transplantation.

Relative to its sample, this clone is medium-sized. J is TRBJ1-4 and V is TRBV7-8; D remains unclear. Per the germline V gene, CDR1 is SGHVS and CDR2 is FQNEAQ. The CDR3 consists of 9 residues. V dropped 5 bases and J dropped 16 bases, with 8 bases sitting between them. CDR3 sequence (DNA): TGTGCCAGCAGCCATGTTTGGTTTTTT. Protein product: CASSHVWFF. Complete variable domain (other parts from reference TRBV7-8 and TRBJ1-4): GAGVSQSPRYKVAKRGQDVALRCDPISGHVSLFWYQQALGQGPEFLTYFQNEAQLDKSGLPSDRFFAERPEGSVSTLKIQRTQQEDSAVYLCASSHVWFFGSGTQLSVL.

This clone was picked up a small number of times. The chain has TRBV7-3 and TRBJ2-7, with no clear D. V was cut by 5 bases and J by 7 bases, with 21 bases left in between. This CDR3 is built from 15 residues. Germline lookup yields CDR1 SGHTA and CDR2 FQGTGA. CDR3 sequence reads: CASSIFGPSLDEQYF. CDR3 bases: TGTGCCAGCAGCATCTTCGGTCCCAGTCTGGATGAGCAGTACTTC.

V gene TRBV6-1 combines with J gene TRBJ2-1, with D perhaps being TRBD1 or TRBD2 (5 bases each). CDR1 MNHNS and CDR2 SASEGT come from the germline V gene. With 9 bases removed from V and 4 bases from J, the gap between germline ends came to 19 bases. This CDR3 spans 15 amino acids. DNA of the CDR3: TGTGCCAGTCCTTACAACGGGGCCGGGTACAATGAGCAGTTCTTC. Translated, it gives CASPYNGAGYNEQFF.

The chain recombines TRBV7-9 with TRBJ2-5, with 9 bases fitting TRBD2. Germline V lookup: CDR1 SEHNR, CDR2 FQNEAQ (reference sequence). The CDR3 consists of 15 residues. Trimming removed 1 base from V and 4 bases from J; junction bases left unmatched: 4. CDR3 in amino acids: CASSLGGGASETQYF. DNA for the CDR3: TGTGCCAGCAGCTTAGGCGGGGGGGCCTCAGAGACCCAGTACTTC.

This clone was seen only a few times. The chain uses TRBV12-5 and TRBJ1-2; D is unclear. V was cut by 4 bases and J by 1 base, with 16 bases left in between. Per germline, CDR1 LGHNT and CDR2 FRNRAP. This CDR3 has 16 amino acids. The DNA for the CDR3 is TGTGCTAGTGGTTCCCCAGCCCAGGCATTTAACTATGGCTACACCTTC. Translation: CASGSPAQAFNYGYTF.

The chain joins TRBV6-4 to TRBJ2-7; 8 bases fit TRBD1. This CDR3 comprises 15 residues. Germline loops: CDR1 MRHNA, CDR2 SNTAGT. The trim removed 5 bases at V and 3 bases at J, leaving 9 bases unmatched. CDR3 coding DNA: TGTGCCAGCAGTCCCGGGACAGGCCCCGTCTACGAGCAGTACTTC. Protein sequence: CASSPGTGPVYEQYF.

To note about this clone: One end of the junction fails to match germline, which may point to a read error. The chain links TRBV5-3 to TRBJ1-6; D is ambiguous. TRBV5-3 is reported as an ORF; its role is uncertain. The CDR3 consists of 15 residues. This chain's CDR3 is CASSFYRTVSSPLHF. The CDR3 DNA is TGTGCCAGCAGCTTCTACCGTACGGTGAGTTCACCCCTCCACTTT.

The V and J genes are TRBV7-9 and TRBJ1-2; tentatively, D is TRBD1 (6 bases). Trimming took off 3 bases at V and 14 bases at J, with 16 bases between the two ends. Germline V gene lookup returns CDR1 SEHNR and CDR2 FQNEAQ (reference sequence). The CDR3 is made up of 12 amino acids. The CDR3, as DNA: TGTGCCAGCAGCTTGGCTTGGACAGCGAAAACCTTC. It yields the protein CASSLAWTAKTF.

V usage is TRBV4-2 and J usage is TRBJ1-1, with 8 positions matching TRBD1. V shed 5 bases, J shed 7 bases, and the junction held 9 bases outside the gene matches. This CDR3 is built from 14 residues. The germline V gene encodes CDR1 LGHNA and CDR2 YNFKEQ. CDR3 region: CASSSQGARGEAFF. The CDR3 nucleotides read TGTGCCAGCAGCTCCCAGGGGGCGCGAGGTGAAGCTTTCTTT.

This clone is judged medium-sized (0.01 to 0.1%). The CDR3 reads CASSSEPGQGNQPQHF. The CDR3 nucleotides are TGTGCCAGCAGCTCGGAACCGGGACAGGGGAATCAGCCCCAGCATTTT. The chain couples TRBV7-6 to TRBJ1-5; 10 bases match TRBD1. The CDR3 consists of 16 residues. V lost 4 bases, J lost 4 bases, and 7 bases stayed unmatched. Germline CDR1 SGHVS, CDR2 FNYEAQ. Full variable domain (rest looked up from reference TRBV7-6 and TRBJ1-5): GAGVSQSPRYKVTKRGQDVALRCDPISGHVSLYWYRQALGQGPEFLTYFNYEAQQDKSGLPNDRFSAERPEGSISTLTIQRTEQRDSAMYRCASSSEPGQGNQPQHFGDGTRLSIL.

The chain employs TRBV18 and TRBJ1-1; D unresolved. CDR3 length equals 15 residues. V was cut by 2 bases and J by 2 bases, with 12 bases left in between. CDR1 is KGHSH and CDR2 is LQKENI in the germline V gene. In nucleotides, the CDR3 is TGTGCCAGCTCACCATATATCCCACTAAACACTGAAGCTTTCTTT. Amino acid sequence: CASSPYIPLNTEAFF.

The chain links TRBV7-8 to TRBJ2-7, with a tentative D call TRBD2 (6 bases). In germline, CDR1 is SGHVS, CDR2 FQNEAQ. This CDR3 is built from 15 residues. V was trimmed by 7 bases and J by 0 bases, leaving 16 bases between them. DNA of the CDR3: TGTGCCAGCACACCCGGGAGTACACCCTCCTACGAGCAGTACTTC. Translated: CASTPGSTPSYEQYF.

In this sample, this clone turned up a few times. The rearrangement uses TRBV15 and TRBJ1-2, with D possibly being TRBD1 (5 bases). The V end was cut by 8 bases, the J end by 3 bases, with 22 bases between. The CDR3 covers 16 residues. CDR1 LNHNV and CDR2 YYDKDF come from the germline V gene (reference sequence). The CDR3 region has the DNA TGTGCCACCTCCTCACGGGGGAGGTTGGTGCACTATGGCTACACCTTC. This translates into CATSSRGRLVHYGYTF.

This clone was seen a handful of times. The gene calls are TRBV27 and TRBJ2-7, with 10 bases lining up with TRBD1. Germline CDR1 and CDR2: MNHEY and SMNVEV (reference sequence). V lost 5 bases to trimming and J lost 2 bases; unmatched junction nucleotides: 6. CDR3 length: 15 amino acids. CDR3 nucleotides: TGTGCCAGCAGTGAGATCGGACAGGGGGCCTACGAGCAGTACTTC. Residues: CASSEIGQGAYEQYF.

Only a few counts were recorded for this clone. The rearrangement uses TRBV9 and TRBJ2-3; 12 positions match TRBD2. CDR1 and CDR2 from the germline V gene are SGDLS and YYNGEE. V trimming: 4 bases; J trimming: 1 base; junction bases outside the gene matches: 10. The CDR3 consists of 18 residues. This chain's CDR3 is CASSQNLWTSGGTDTQYF. Written as DNA, the CDR3 is TGTGCCAGCAGCCAAAACCTCTGGACTAGCGGGGGCACAGATACGCAGTATTTT. Supplemented by reference TRBV9 and TRBJ2-3, the full variable domain reads DSGVTQTPKHLITATGQRVTLRCSPRSGDLSVYWYQQSLDQGLQFLIQYYNGEERAKGNILERFSAQQFPDLHSELNLSSLELGDSALYFCASSQNLWTSGGTDTQYFGPGTRLTVL.

As concerns this clone: Compared with germline, one end of the junction differs, possibly owing to a read error. The chain employs TRBV10-3 and TRBJ1-1; D is unresolved. The length of the CDR3 is 14 residues. From germline, CDR1 is ENHRY and CDR2 SYGVKD. CDR3 residues: CASSYQPLNTEAFF. The CDR3 nucleotides read TGTGCCAGCAGTTATCAACCTTTGAACACTGAAGCTTTCTTT.

There are a few counts of this clone. J is TRBJ1-1 and V is TRBV5-1, with a tentative D call TRBD1 (5 bases). V lost 4 bases and J 0 bases, leaving 13 bases between the germline ends. This CDR3 region has 15 residues. Germline CDR1 is SGHRS and CDR2 is YFSETQ. This CDR3 reads CASSGPGTMNTEAFF. The CDR3 DNA is TGCGCCAGCAGCGGACCGGGGACGATGAACACTGAAGCTTTCTTT.

This rearrangement joins TRBV7-9 to TRBJ1-4; D is unresolved. This CDR3 is built from 12 residues. V was cut by 5 bases and J by 6 bases, with 7 bases left in between. Germline CDR1 is SEHNR and CDR2 is FQNEAQ (reference sequence). CDR3 sequence: CASSPFDEKLFF. CDR3 sequence (DNA): TGTGCCAGCAGCCCTTTCGATGAAAAACTGTTTTTT.

This sequence joins TRBV4-3 and TRBJ2-2; possible D gene TRBD1, 6 bases. V lost 0 bases to trimming and J lost 3 bases, with 11 bases between them. The CDR3 spans 16 residues. Per the germline V gene, CDR1 is LGHNA and CDR2 is YSLEER. CDR3 DNA: TGCGCCAGCAGCCAAGAGGCGGCAGGGGACACCGGGGAGCTGTTTTTT. Amino acid sequence: CASSQEAAGDTGELFF.

V is TRBV4-1 and J is TRBJ1-1; D might be TRBD1 (6 bases). Trimming removed 0 bases at V and 8 bases at J, with 13 bases between. The CDR3 is 14 amino acids. The germline V gene encodes CDR1 MGHRA and CDR2 YSYEKL. The CDR3 DNA reads as TGCGCCAGCAGCCAAGATCGGTATGACAGGGAAGCTTTCTTT. Amino acid sequence: CASSQDRYDREAFF.

This clone appeared a few times. Other DNA sequences in the sample encode the same CDR3. The rearrangement links TRBV4-1 to TRBJ2-7, with TRBD1 matching over 8 bases. The CDR3 sequence is 15 residues long. After removal of 4 bases from V and 2 bases from J, the junction contained 7 bases not matched to a gene. Germline CDR1 reads MGHRA; CDR2 reads YSYEKL. In DNA form, the CDR3 reads TGCGCCAGCAGCCTGTACAGGGGGGACACCTACGAGCAGTACTTC. Protein: CASSLYRGDTYEQYF.

This clone has a handful of counts. The J gene is TRBJ2-3, the V gene TRBV6-5; 11 bases agree with TRBD2. CDR3 length equals 15 residues. Looked up from germline, CDR1 is MNHEY and CDR2 is SVGAGI. The J segment lost 0 bases and the V segment lost 4 bases, leaving 0 bases of the junction unmatched. CDR3 in amino acids: CASSWTSGSTDTQYF. The CDR3 coding sequence is TGTGCCAGCAGTTGGACTAGCGGGAGCACAGATACGCAGTATTTT.

The chain is built from TRBV28 and TRBJ1-6, with D possibly being TRBD1 (5 bases). V lost 0 bases to trimming and J lost 10 bases, with 19 bases between them. This CDR3 is built from 17 residues. Germline CDR1 MDHEN, CDR2 SYDVKM. The CDR3 region is CASSLCPCAGKRSPLHF. The CDR3 coding sequence is TGTGCCAGCAGTTTATGCCCCTGCGCAGGGAAACGCTCACCCCTCCACTTT.

This clone has just a few counts. The chain joins TRBV4-3 to TRBJ2-1; D is unresolved. V lost 1 base and J 7 bases, leaving 11 bases between the germline ends. The germline V gene encodes CDR1 LGHNA and CDR2 YSLEER. This CDR3 comprises 14 residues. The CDR3 loop is CASSQVPLRNEQFF. CDR3 coding DNA: TGCGCCAGCAGCCAAGTTCCCCTACGAAATGAGCAGTTCTTC.

This clone was detected only once. V usage is TRBV27 and J usage is TRBJ1-2, with D unclear. Germline V gene data show CDR1 as MNHEY and CDR2 as SMNVEV (reference sequence). The ends were cut back, 4 bases at V and 3 bases at J, with 9 bases in the middle. The CDR3 consists of 13 residues. CDR3 coding DNA: TGTGCCAGCAGTTCCGGGCCCTACTATGGCTACACCTTC. This codes for CASSSGPYYGYTF.

The chain couples TRBV11-3 to TRBJ1-1, with D possibly being TRBD1 (6 bases). Germline V gene sequence: CDR1 SGHNT, CDR2 YENEEA. With 5 bases removed from V and 11 bases from J, the gap between germline ends came to 18 bases. This CDR3 is built from 13 residues. The chain's CDR3 is CASSDGTPRVAFF. The CDR3 DNA is TGTGCCAGCAGCGATGGGACACCTAGGGTGGCTTTCTTT.

This clone was recorded a few times. The chain links TRBV27 to TRBJ1-2; TRBD1 matches at 7 bases. This CDR3 comprises 16 residues. After removal of 6 bases from V and 2 bases from J, the junction contained 12 bases not matched to a gene. Germline V gene data show CDR1 as MNHEY and CDR2 as SMNVEV (reference sequence). The CDR3 reads CASSTTTGTGNYGYTF. CDR3 DNA sequence: TGTGCCAGCAGCACTACGACAGGGACCGGGAACTATGGCTACACCTTC.

This chain uses TRBV27 with TRBJ1-5; TRBD1 aligns across 7 bases. The CDR3 runs 16 residues. The V gene's germline CDR1 is MNHEY and CDR2 SMNVEV (reference sequence). V shed 2 bases and J 4 bases; nucleotides not matched to a gene: 8. This CDR3 is CASSLGNRGLNQPQHF. The CDR3 DNA reads TGTGCCAGCAGTTTAGGAAACAGGGGACTTAATCAGCCCCAGCATTTT.

This clone was seen more than once but under ten times. The chain combines TRBV18 with TRBJ1-1; 9 positions agree with TRBD1. Germline assignment: CDR1 KGHSH and CDR2 LQKENI. This CDR3 is 15 amino acids long. V shed 3 bases, J shed 5 bases, and the junction held 7 bases outside the gene matches. The CDR3 reads CASSPWDRERTEAFF. The CDR3 DNA follows: TGTGCCAGCTCACCCTGGGACAGGGAGAGGACTGAAGCTTTCTTT.

This clone is labeled medium-sized. The chain joins TRBV28 to TRBJ2-7; tentatively, D is TRBD2 (5 bases). The CDR3 runs to 16 residues. V dropped 2 bases and J dropped 4 bases, with 18 bases sitting between them. Germline V gives CDR1 MDHEN, CDR2 SYDVKM. The CDR3 DNA sequence: TGTGCCAGCAGTTTAGGGCAACCTCTGGCGGGTTACGAGCAGTACTTC. Translated, it gives CASSLGQPLAGYEQYF.

V is TRBV6-5 and J is TRBJ1-5; the match to TRBD1 covers 7 bases. With V trimmed by 7 bases and J by 0 bases, 6 bases remained unmatched. This CDR3 has 15 residues. The germline gives CDR1 MNHEY, CDR2 SVGAGI. CDR3 sequence reads: CASTLTGNSNQPQHF. The CDR3, as DNA: TGTGCCAGCACCTTGACAGGGAATAGCAATCAGCCCCAGCATTTT.